One sample yielded the 24 T cell receptor beta chains listed below, sequenced in a study of graft-versus-host responses after intestinal transplantation. The starting material, graft tissue, was processed to release intraepithelial and lamina propria lymphocytes. Produced via immunoSEQ multiplex PCR; TCRdb's table is partial and in-frame only. In the table there are 15,000 to 20,000 clones, 75% to 85% of which are singletons. The sequenced sample was ileum tissue, obtained about 100 days after intestinal transplant. These receptors were collected from a human patient who received an intestinal transplant, so some T cells may come from the graft donor.

The chain combines TRBV2 with TRBJ2-7; D gene ambiguous. Germline V gene lookup returns CDR1 SNHLY and CDR2 FYNNEI. CDR3 length: 15 amino acids. V was pared by 3 bases and J by 5 bases, with 17 bases between. Here the CDR3 DNA reads TGTGCCAGCAGTGAGAATTGGGCCTTGAAGGACGAGCAGTACTTC. Its translation: CASSENWALKDEQYF.

In its sample, this clone was seen a few times. The V call is TRBV21-1, the J call TRBJ1-4; the table's D call of TRBD1 was not tested on the DNA. TRBV21-1 is marked as a pseudogene. This CDR3 comprises 17 residues. The CDR3 DNA reads as TGTGCCAGCAGCAAAGAGGACAAACAGGCCGGTAATGAAAAACTGTTTTTT. Amino acid sequence: CASSKEDKQAGNEKLFF.

This clone was seen only once. The chain couples TRBV27 to TRBJ2-1, with 7 bases identical to TRBD1. The CDR3 has 14 residues. Trimming cost V 11 bases and J 2 bases; bases outside gene matches: 9. CDR1 is MNHEY and CDR2 is SMNVEV in the germline V gene (reference sequence). The CDR3 sequence is CAAWGQLTYNEQFF. CDR3 nucleotides: TGTGCCGCCTGGGGACAGTTGACCTACAATGAGCAGTTCTTC.

The rearrangement joins TRBV5-1 to TRBJ2-3; D unclear. CDR3 size: 14 residues. Germline V lookup: CDR1 SGHRS, CDR2 YFSETQ. The V gene lost 2 bases and the J gene lost 6 bases, with 13 bases spanning the gap. The CDR3 sequence: CASSFITGGDTQYF. CDR3 nucleotides: TGCGCCAGCAGCTTCATCACGGGTGGTGATACGCAGTATTTT.

The chain uses TRBV4-1 and TRBJ2-3, with D possibly TRBD2 on 6 matching bases. Per the germline V gene, CDR1 is MGHRA and CDR2 is YSYEKL. The germline V and J ends were trimmed by 0 bases and 7 bases, with 17 bases remaining between them. This CDR3 is 16 amino acids long. This chain's CDR3 is CASSQDGRDSVNTQYF. CDR3 nucleotide sequence: TGCGCCAGCAGCCAAGATGGCCGGGACTCCGTAAATACGCAGTATTTT.

Only one count was recorded for this clone. The chain recombines TRBV5-5 with TRBJ2-1, with 11 nucleotides matching TRBD1. With V trimmed by 3 bases and J by 7 bases, 12 bases remained unmatched. The CDR3 is 17 amino acids. Looked up from germline, CDR1 is SGHKS and CDR2 is YYEKEE (reference sequence). The CDR3 nucleotides are TGTGCCAGCAGCTGCGGGACAGGGGGTTGTGTGGTGAATGAGCAGTTCTTC. Residues: CASSCGTGGCVVNEQFF.

This clone is a singleton in its sample. V is TRBV19 and J is TRBJ2-3, with 8 bases fitting TRBD1. The germline gives CDR1 LNHDA, CDR2 SQIVND (reference sequence). Trimming cost V 5 bases and J 0 bases; bases outside gene matches: 7. The CDR3 has 16 amino acids. CDR3 nucleotide sequence: TGTGCCAGTAGTTGGGGGACAGGAATGAGCACAGATACGCAGTATTTT. Its translation is CASSWGTGMSTDTQYF.

This sequence joins TRBV7-2 and TRBJ2-5; D gene ambiguous. Germline loops: CDR1 SGHTA, CDR2 FQGNSA. This CDR3 has 13 residues. Trimming removed 4 bases from V and 2 bases from J, with 8 bases in between. The CDR3 DNA reads as TGTGCCAGCAGCTCACGGGTTCAAGAGACCCAGTACTTC. Translating gives CASSSRVQETQYF.

V usage is TRBV18 and J usage is TRBJ2-2; no clear D gene. V lost 2 bases and J 8 bases, leaving 6 bases between the germline ends. Germline V gene sequence: CDR1 KGHSH, CDR2 LQKENI. The CDR3 totals 12 residues. The CDR3 region is CASSPAFGELFF. CDR3 in DNA: TGTGCCAGCTCACCAGCTTTTGGGGAGCTGTTTTTT.

The chain joins TRBV29-1 to TRBJ2-3, with 8 bases identical to TRBD1. The trim removed 4 bases at V and 1 base at J, leaving 19 bases unmatched. The CDR3 contains 19 residues. Germline V gene sequence: CDR1 SQVTM, CDR2 ANQGSEA. The DNA for the CDR3 is TGCAGCGTTGCCGGGGGCAGGGGGCGCGGGTTCTGGGGCACAGATACGCAGTATTTT. Residues: CSVAGGRGRGFWGTDTQYF.

The rearrangement links TRBV27 to TRBJ2-1; possibly TRBD1 for D (6 bases). Germline V gives CDR1 MNHEY, CDR2 SMNVEV (reference sequence). Trimming took off 1 base at V and 9 bases at J, with 16 bases between the two ends. The CDR3 is 15 amino acids. The CDR3 here is CASSLLGQRGGEQFF. The CDR3 bases are TGTGCCAGCAGTTTATTAGGACAGAGAGGGGGTGAGCAGTTCTTC.

This chain joins TRBV7-8 and TRBJ2-1, with D perhaps matching TRBD2 (5 bases). Trimming left V 5 bases short and J 5 bases short, with 16 bases between. CDR3 length: 15 residues. CDR1 is SGHVS, CDR2 FQNEAQ, per germline. CDR3 DNA sequence: TGTGCCAGCAGCGGAGGTATTGGCTACAACAATGAGCAGTTCTTC. It translates to CASSGGIGYNNEQFF.

The chain couples TRBV4-1 to TRBJ1-2; no reliable D call. The germline V gene has CDR1 MGHRA and CDR2 YSYEKL. Trimming shortened V by 0 bases and J by 3 bases, and 8 bases separated the two germline ends. The CDR3 is made up of 14 amino acids. The CDR3: CASSQDLVDYGYTF. The CDR3 nucleotides are TGCGCCAGCAGCCAAGATTTAGTCGACTATGGCTACACCTTC.

Of note for this clone: A read error may produce the germline difference seen at one junction end. The gene calls are TRBV4-1 and TRBJ2-5, with 10 bases that match TRBD2. Germline V gene data show CDR1 as MGHRA and CDR2 as YSYEKL. This CDR3 region has 14 residues. The chain's CDR3 is CASSLRLAGETQYF. CDR3 DNA: TGTGCCAGCAGCTTGAGACTAGCGGGAGAGACCCAGTACTTC.

The count of this clone is one. Compared with germline, one end of the junction differs, possibly owing to a read error. The chain has TRBV7-7 and TRBJ2-2, with D possibly matching TRBD1 (6 bases). This CDR3 has 14 residues. Germline V CDR1 and CDR2: SSHAT, FNYEAQ (reference sequence). This CDR3 is CASSSGTNTGELFF. The CDR3 DNA reads TGTGCTAGCAGTTCCGGGACAAACACCGGGGAGCTGTTTTTT.

The chain recombines TRBV5-6 with TRBJ2-3; 10 bases align to TRBD2. V trimming: 0 bases; J trimming: 4 bases; junction bases outside the gene matches: 5. CDR3 length: 16 residues. Germline CDR1 SGHDT, CDR2 YYEEEE. The chain's CDR3 is CASSLVPAGGADTQYF. CDR3 nucleotides: TGTGCCAGCAGCTTGGTTCCAGCGGGAGGGGCAGATACGCAGTATTTT. The full variable domain, its missing parts supplied by reference TRBV5-6 and TRBJ2-3, is DAGVTQSPTHLIKTRGQQVTLRCSPKSGHDTVSWYQQALGQGPQFIFQYYEEEERQRGNFPDRFSGHQFPNYSSELNVNALLLGDSALYLCASSLVPAGGADTQYFGPGTRLTVL.

V gene TRBV18 combines with J gene TRBJ2-1; D is undetermined. CDR3 length equals 11 residues. The V end was cut by 2 bases, the J end by 12 bases, with 8 bases between. Germline values: CDR1 KGHSH, CDR2 LQKENI. CDR3 protein: CASSPSEWQFF. DNA for the CDR3: TGTGCCAGCTCACCATCGGAGTGGCAGTTCTTC.

V and J are TRBV19 and TRBJ2-7; 7 bases match TRBD1. The CDR3 has 14 residues. V shed 3 bases, J shed 2 bases, and the junction held 4 bases outside the gene matches. Germline V gives CDR1 LNHDA, CDR2 SQIVND (reference sequence). CDR3: CASSIDRAPYEQYF. CDR3 nucleotide sequence: TGTGCCAGTAGTATCGACAGGGCCCCCTACGAGCAGTACTTC.

The V and J genes are TRBV29-1 and TRBJ2-7; D may be TRBD1 (5 bases). This CDR3 is built from 16 residues. The V gene's germline CDR1 is SQVTM and CDR2 ANQGSEA. Trimming took 3 bases from V and 0 from J, leaving 18 bases between them. The CDR3: CSVEVGRKGYSYEQYF. The CDR3, as DNA: TGCAGCGTTGAGGTGGGTCGGAAGGGGTACTCCTACGAGCAGTACTTC.

The chain combines TRBV5-5 with TRBJ2-7, with D hard to call. The V gene lost 0 bases and the J gene lost 1 base, with 14 bases spanning the gap. The CDR3 is 16 residues long. CDR1 is SGHKS and CDR2 is YYEKEE in the germline V gene (reference sequence). This chain's CDR3 is CASSLGYRHLSYEQYF. The CDR3 DNA reads as TGTGCCAGCAGCTTGGGGTATAGGCATTTGTCCTACGAGCAGTACTTC.

The J gene is TRBJ2-1, the V gene TRBV15; D gene uncertain. CDR1 is LNHNV and CDR2 is YYDKDF in the germline V gene (reference sequence). V lost 3 bases and J lost 4, with 10 bases in between. This CDR3 comprises 14 residues. The CDR3 coding sequence is TGTGCCACCAGCAGCTGGGAACATTACAATGAGCAGTTCTTC. Protein: CATSSWEHYNEQFF.

The chain is built from TRBV9 and TRBJ1-3; 10 bases agree with TRBD1. CDR3 length: 15 amino acids. Trimming removed 0 bases from V and 3 bases from J; junction bases left unmatched: 0. Germline lookup yields CDR1 SGDLS and CDR2 YYNGEE. CDR3 region: CASSVGTGGGNTIYF. CDR3 bases: TGTGCCAGCAGCGTAGGGACAGGGGGTGGAAACACCATATATTTT. Looking up the rest from reference TRBV9 and TRBJ1-3 gives the full variable domain: DSGVTQTPKHLITATGQRVTLRCSPRSGDLSVYWYQQSLDQGLQFLIQYYNGEERAKGNILERFSAQQFPDLHSELNLSSLELGDSALYFCASSVGTGGGNTIYFGEGSWLTVV.

This chain connects TRBV10-3 to TRBJ1-4; tentatively, D is TRBD1 (6 bases). The ends were cut back, 2 bases at V and 8 bases at J, with 18 bases in the middle. This CDR3 region has 16 residues. The germline V gene has CDR1 ENHRY and CDR2 SYGVKD. Written as DNA, the CDR3 is TGTGCCATCAGTGAGAATGGTGGGGGCGCCCAGGAAAAACTGTTTTTT. Residues: CAISENGGGAQEKLFF.

This rearrangement joins TRBV27 to TRBJ1-6; D unresolved. CDR1 and CDR2 (germline): MNHEY, SMNVEV (reference sequence). CDR3 size: 18 residues. The V end lost 1 base, the J end lost 8 bases, and 21 bases lay between the germline ends. The CDR3 here is CASSLLTARGFGDSPLHF. In DNA, the CDR3 is TGTGCCAGCAGTTTATTAACCGCCCGAGGGTTTGGAGATTCACCCCTCCACTTT.